The 22 T cell receptor beta chains in this list originate from one sample, sequenced in a study of blood T cell repertoires in COVID-19. Profiling relied on immunoSEQ multiplex PCR, and the TCRdb table lists in-frame clones only, not all of them. This sample yields fewer than 95,000 clones, of which 70% to 90% are seen a single time; under 10% belongs to the top ten. Sequencing used peripheral blood. These receptors came from a man aged 50-60 years with acute or convalescent COVID-19.

The chain carries TRBV11-2 and TRBJ1-2; 8 nucleotides align to TRBD1. V gave up 1 base and J gave up 4 bases; unmatched junction bases: 5. This CDR3 contains 15 residues. CDR1 and CDR2 from the germline V gene are SGHAT and FQNNGV. The CDR3 DNA follows: TGTGCCAGCAGCTTAGGGAGGACAGGGACCTATGGCTACACCTTC. It specifies CASSLGRTGTYGYTF.

The gene calls are TRBV6-6 and TRBJ1-3; D remains unclear. Trimming cost V 7 bases and J 4 bases, with 8 bases left between them. Germline CDR1 and CDR2: MNHNY and SVGAGI (reference sequence). The CDR3 sequence is 12 residues long. CDR3 sequence (DNA): TGTGCCAGCACTGAACAGGGAAACACCATATATTTT. This codes for CASTEQGNTIYF.

This chain connects TRBV4-2 to TRBJ1-1, with D possibly TRBD1 on 5 matching bases. Between the trimmed V and J ends, which lost 7 bases and 1 base, there was a span of 31 bases. In germline, CDR1 is LGHNA, CDR2 YNFKEQ. CDR3 size: 20 residues. The CDR3 loop is CASTYVTNWGQQVGNTEAFF. The CDR3 DNA reads as TGTGCCAGCACCTATGTTACTAACTGGGGCCAGCAAGTTGGGAACACTGAAGCTTTCTTT.

In the case of this clone: Other DNA sequences in the same sample also yield this CDR3. The chain joins TRBV30 to TRBJ1-2; perhaps TRBD1 as D (6 bases). The V and J ends lost 1 base and 1 base respectively, with 7 bases between them. The CDR3 extends over 13 amino acids. The germline CDR1 and CDR2 sequences are GTSNPN and SVGIG (reference sequence). This CDR3 is CAWSEGGNYGYTF. CDR3 sequence (DNA): TGTGCCTGGAGTGAAGGGGGTAACTATGGCTACACCTTC.

The chain uses TRBV14 and TRBJ2-3; no reliable D call. Trimming left V 1 base short and J 4 bases short, with 6 bases between. This CDR3 contains 13 residues. In germline, CDR1 is SGHDN, CDR2 FVKESK. The CDR3 DNA follows: TGTGCCAGCAGCCAAGGGGCAGCAGATACGCAGTATTTT. This encodes CASSQGAADTQYF.

The V call is TRBV28, the J call TRBJ1-6; the match to TRBD1 covers 8 bases. CDR1 and CDR2 (germline): MDHEN, SYDVKM. This CDR3 has 17 amino acids. J gave up 0 bases and V 7 bases, and 8 bases lay outside the gene matches. The CDR3 here is CASTSGDRSSYNSPLHF. The CDR3 region has the DNA TGTGCCAGCACCTCAGGGGACAGGAGCTCCTATAATTCACCCCTCCACTTT.

The chain couples TRBV5-5 to TRBJ1-1, with D possibly TRBD1 on 5 matching bases. The CDR3 length is 14 residues. CDR1 and CDR2 from the germline V gene are SGHKS and YYEKEE (reference sequence). V lost 0 bases and J lost 0, with 6 bases in between. The CDR3 region is CASSLGRVNTEAFF. CDR3 nucleotides: TGTGCCAGCAGCTTGGGCAGGGTGAACACTGAAGCTTTCTTT. Full variable domain (outside the CDR3, taken from reference TRBV5-5 and TRBJ1-1): DAGVTQSPTHLIKTRGQQVTLRCSPISGHKSVSWYQQVLGQGPQFIFQYYEKEERGRGNFPDRFSARQFPNYSSELNVNALLLGDSALYLCASSLGRVNTEAFFGQGTRLTVV.

This clone turned up a few times. The rearrangement uses TRBV7-9 and TRBJ2-1, with D tentatively TRBD1 (5 bases). Per the germline V gene, CDR1 is SEHNR and CDR2 is FQNEAQ (reference sequence). The V end lost 11 bases, the J end lost 4 bases, and 15 bases lay between the germline ends. The CDR3 contains 13 residues. CDR3 protein: CAQAVRGYNEQFF. In DNA, the CDR3 is TGTGCCCAAGCTGTAAGGGGATACAATGAGCAGTTCTTC.

The rearrangement joins TRBV19 to TRBJ1-1; TRBD1 is a possible D gene (5 bases). V lost 5 bases, J lost 2 bases, and 18 bases lay in between. The CDR3 extends over 16 amino acids. Germline loops: CDR1 LNHDA, CDR2 SQIVND (reference sequence). For the CDR3, the DNA is TGTGCCAGTAGTTGGCCGATTGGGCAGGGTAACACTGAAGCTTTCTTT. It yields the protein CASSWPIGQGNTEAFF.

The V call is TRBV28, the J call TRBJ1-2, with a possible D match to TRBD1 (5 bases). The germline V gene encodes CDR1 MDHEN and CDR2 SYDVKM. This CDR3 spans 12 amino acids. The ends were cut back, 7 bases at V and 5 bases at J, with 11 bases in the middle. CDR3 bases: TGTGCCAGCACCCCGGACACATATGGCTACACCTTC. Translating it yields CASTPDTYGYTF.

The rearrangement joins TRBV29-1 to TRBJ2-1, with 8 bases fitting TRBD2. CDR1 is SQVTM, CDR2 ANQGSEA, per germline. V trimming: 1 base; J trimming: 6 bases; junction bases outside the gene matches: 2. CDR3 length equals 13 residues. The CDR3 loop is CSVEVAGFNEQFF. The CDR3 nucleotides read TGCAGCGTTGAAGTAGCGGGGTTCAATGAGCAGTTCTTC.

This clone was detected a few times. CDR3 loop: CASSEWDSSSYNEQFF. The CDR3 DNA is TGTGCCAGCAGTGAATGGGACAGCAGCTCCTACAATGAGCAGTTCTTC. This sequence joins TRBV2 and TRBJ2-1; 7 nucleotides agree with TRBD1. V dropped 2 bases and J dropped 0; count of bases not matched to a gene: 4. This CDR3 has 16 residues. In germline, CDR1 is SNHLY, CDR2 FYNNEI.

V is TRBV5-1 and J is TRBJ2-3; 7 bases fit TRBD1. The CDR3 has 15 amino acids. Germline assignment: CDR1 SGHRS and CDR2 YFSETQ. The V and J ends lost 2 bases and 0 bases, in that order; junction bases with no gene match: 3. For the CDR3, the DNA is TGCGCCAGCAGCTTAGAGGGGGCTAGCACAGATACGCAGTATTTT. This codes for CASSLEGASTDTQYF.

The rearrangement links TRBV9 to TRBJ1-3; 8 nucleotides line up with TRBD1. The germline CDR1 and CDR2 sequences are SGDLS and YYNGEE. Unmatched junction bases numbered 6, after V lost 4 bases and J lost 3 bases. The CDR3 has 15 residues. CDR3 sequence reads: CASSFQGALGNTIYF. CDR3 DNA sequence: TGTGCCAGCAGCTTTCAGGGGGCGCTTGGAAACACCATATATTTT.

The CDR3, as DNA: TGCAGCGTTGAGGGGGGTAGTTATGGCTACACCTTC. Protein: CSVEGGSYGYTF. The chain joins TRBV29-1 to TRBJ1-2, with D possibly being TRBD1 (5 bases). Germline CDR1 SQVTM, CDR2 ANQGSEA. V gave up 3 bases and J gave up 5 bases, with 10 bases separating them. This CDR3 is built from 12 residues.

The chain couples TRBV29-1 to TRBJ1-1; tentatively, D is TRBD1 (5 bases). There are 12 residues in the CDR3. The germline V and J ends were trimmed by 3 bases and 8 bases, with 13 bases remaining between them. Germline values: CDR1 SQVTM, CDR2 ANQGSEA. The CDR3 here is CSVEEGPWEAFF. The CDR3 bases are TGCAGCGTTGAGGAGGGGCCCTGGGAAGCTTTCTTT.

This sequence joins TRBV3-1 (or the pseudogene TRBV3-2) and TRBJ2-1; 12 nucleotides line up with TRBD2. There are 16 residues in the CDR3. CDR1 and CDR2 from the germline V gene are LGHDT and YNNKEL (reference sequence). J was trimmed by 9 bases and V by 4 bases; bases with no gene match: 10. This chain's CDR3 is CASSRRLAGVISEQFF. Written as DNA, the CDR3 is TGTGCCAGCAGCCGGAGACTAGCGGGGGTGATCAGTGAGCAGTTCTTC.

This clone came up once. The chain links TRBV30 to TRBJ1-6; D possibly corresponds to TRBD1 (5 bases). V was cut by 2 bases and J by 9 bases, with 14 bases left in between. Germline V gene lookup returns CDR1 GTSNPN and CDR2 SVGIG (reference sequence). The CDR3 has 14 residues. Here the CDR3 DNA reads TGTGCCTGGAGTTTCCAGGGATTTGGTTCACCCCTCCACTTT. Translated, it gives CAWSFQGFGSPLHF. The entire variable domain, with the rest obtained from reference TRBV30 and TRBJ1-6, is as follows: SQTIHQWPATLVQPVGSPLSLECTVEGTSNPNLYWYRQAAGRGLQLLFYSVGIGQISSEVPQNLSASRPQDRQFILSSKKLLLSDSGFYLCAWSFQGFGSPLHFGNGTRLTVT.

This clone showed up just a few times. The chain couples TRBV25-1 to TRBJ2-1, with TRBD2 matching over 7 bases. The germline V gene encodes CDR1 MGHDK and CDR2 SYGVNS. The CDR3 contains 14 residues. With 2 bases clipped from V and 3 bases from J, the junction kept 1 base outside the gene matches. CDR3 amino acids: CASSESGDYNEQFF. CDR3 nucleotides: TGTGCCAGCAGTGAAAGCGGGGACTACAATGAGCAGTTCTTC.

V usage is TRBV2 and J usage is TRBJ1-1, with D uncertain. Trimming pared 9 bases from V and 0 bases from J, leaving 5 bases between. This CDR3 has 11 residues. The germline V gene encodes CDR1 SNHLY and CDR2 FYNNEI. The CDR3 spells CARQMNTEAFF. The CDR3 coding sequence is TGTGCCAGACAGATGAACACTGAAGCTTTCTTT. Filled out from reference TRBV2 and TRBJ1-1, the complete variable domain reads EPEVTQTPSHQVTQMGQEVILRCVPISNHLYFYWYRQILGQKVEFLVSFYNNEISEKSEIFDDQFSVERPDGSNFTLKIRSTKLEDSAMYFCARQMNTEAFFGQGTRLTVV.

This chain connects TRBV4-2 to TRBJ1-1; 10 bases line up with TRBD1. V lost 3 bases, J lost 1 base, and 2 bases stayed unmatched. Germline-derived CDR1 and CDR2 are LGHNA and YNFKEQ. This CDR3 is 15 amino acids long. CDR3: CASSQGQGTNTEAFF. The CDR3 DNA reads TGTGCCAGCAGCCAGGGACAGGGGACGAACACTGAAGCTTTCTTT.

In this sample, this clone turned up once. V and J are TRBV5-1 and TRBJ1-6; 7 bases line up with TRBD1. Germline CDR1 is SGHRS and CDR2 is YFSETQ. The CDR3 runs to 16 residues. The J segment lost 14 bases and the V segment lost 5 bases, leaving 19 bases of the junction unmatched. The CDR3 DNA reads as TGCGCCAGCAGTTCCTCGGGACAGCCGCCCGAGGGGTCCCTCCACTTT. This codes for CASSSSGQPPEGSLHF.